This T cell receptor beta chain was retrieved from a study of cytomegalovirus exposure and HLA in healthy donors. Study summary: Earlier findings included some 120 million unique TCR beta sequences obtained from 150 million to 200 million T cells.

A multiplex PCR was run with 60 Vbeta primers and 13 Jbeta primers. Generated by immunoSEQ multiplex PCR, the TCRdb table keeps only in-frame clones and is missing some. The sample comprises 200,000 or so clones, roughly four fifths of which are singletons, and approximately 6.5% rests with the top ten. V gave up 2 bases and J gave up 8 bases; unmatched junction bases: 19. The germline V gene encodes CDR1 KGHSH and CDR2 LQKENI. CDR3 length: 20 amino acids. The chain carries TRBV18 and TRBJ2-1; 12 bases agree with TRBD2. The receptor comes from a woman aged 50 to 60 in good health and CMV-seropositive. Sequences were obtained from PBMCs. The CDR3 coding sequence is TGTGCCAGCTCACCAGGGTCGTCGCCTAGCGGGGGGGCCGCATTGTATGAGCAGTTCTTC. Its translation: CASSPGSSPSGGAALYEQFF. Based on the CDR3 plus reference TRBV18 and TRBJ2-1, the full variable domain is NAGVMQNPRHLVRRRGQEARLRCSPMKGHSHVYWYRQLPEEGLKFMVYLQKENIIDESGMPKERFSAEFPKEGPSILRIQQVVRGDSAAYFCASSPGSSPSGGAALYEQFFGPGTRLTVL.